The 30 T cell receptor beta chains in this list originate from one sample, sequenced in a study of blood T cell repertoires in COVID-19. This table comes from immunoSEQ multiplex PCR, and its TCRdb copy is limited to in-frame clones, with some not included. The table records more than 95,000 clones, 84% of them present only once. Source material: peripheral blood. These receptors came from a human donor in a cohort sampled during active COVID-19.

A single count supports this clone. This chain links TRBV4-1 with TRBJ2-7, with TRBD2 identical over 8 bases. CDR1 is MGHRA, CDR2 YSYEKL, per germline. The V and J ends lost 4 bases and 3 bases, in that order; junction bases with no gene match: 11. The CDR3 is 16 residues long. For the CDR3, the DNA is TGCGCCAGCAGCCTCTCAGGGGCTAGCGGGTTCTACGAGCAGTACTTC. This encodes CASSLSGASGFYEQYF.

Concerning this clone: The junction and the germline gene differ at one end; a read error may be behind it. The chain uses TRBV7-7 and TRBJ2-7, with 9 bases aligning to TRBD2. The CDR3 extends over 14 amino acids. Germline assignment: CDR1 SSHAT and CDR2 FNYEAQ (reference sequence). The CDR3 reads CASSLSLSGGEQYF. The DNA for the CDR3 is TGTGCTAGCAGCCTATCCCTAAGCGGGGGGGAGCAGTACTTC.

The V and J genes are TRBV7-2 and TRBJ1-5; tentative D call: TRBD1 (6 bases). This CDR3 contains 15 residues. V gave up 1 base and J gave up 5 bases, with 12 bases separating them. CDR1 is SGHTA, CDR2 FQGNSA, per germline. CDR3 sequence reads: CASSLEAGQHQPQHF. In DNA form, the CDR3 reads TGTGCCAGCAGCTTAGAAGCCGGACAGCATCAGCCCCAGCATTTT.

This clone was picked up one time. The chain links TRBV24-1 to TRBJ2-5; 8 positions agree with TRBD2. The CDR3 spans 17 residues. J lost 2 bases, V lost 3 bases, and 10 bases had no gene match. Germline V gene lookup returns CDR1 KGHDR and CDR2 SFDVKD. The DNA of the CDR3 is TGTGCCACCAGTGATCCCCGGGGTAGCGGGGCGCAAGAGACCCAGTACTTC. Its protein is CATSDPRGSGAQETQYF.

The CDR3 spells CASSLLTGNTEAFF. CDR3 DNA sequence: TGTGCCAGCAGCTTGCTGACAGGGAACACTGAAGCTTTCTTT. This chain links TRBV2 with TRBJ1-1; D might be TRBD1 (6 bases). The V and J ends lost 6 bases and 1 base respectively, with 12 bases between them. Per the germline V gene, CDR1 is SNHLY and CDR2 is FYNNEI. The CDR3 totals 14 residues.

This chain links TRBV4-1 with TRBJ2-5, with D perhaps TRBD1 (5 bases). V was cut by 2 bases and J by 7 bases, with 14 bases left in between. The V gene's germline CDR1 is MGHRA and CDR2 YSYEKL. This CDR3 has 14 residues. DNA for the CDR3: TGCGCCAGCAGCCAACAGGGCCTTACTGGGACCCAGTACTTC. It is translated as CASSQQGLTGTQYF.

V gene TRBV4-1 combines with J gene TRBJ2-1, with 9 nucleotides matching TRBD2. The J segment lost 2 bases and the V segment lost 5 bases, leaving 7 bases of the junction unmatched. The CDR3 has 16 amino acids. Per the germline V gene, CDR1 is MGHRA and CDR2 is YSYEKL. DNA of the CDR3: TGCGCCAGCAGCAATTCCCTAGCGGGGACCTACAATGAGCAGTTCTTC. It specifies CASSNSLAGTYNEQFF.

This sequence joins TRBV18 and TRBJ2-1; TRBD2 agrees at 10 bases. V lost 0 bases, J lost 8 bases, and 7 bases stayed unmatched. The CDR3 runs 16 residues. Germline V gene sequence: CDR1 KGHSH, CDR2 LQKENI. The CDR3 DNA reads as TGTGCCAGCTCACCACCCGAGCGGGGGGGCCTCGATGAGCAGTTCTTC. Its protein is CASSPPERGGLDEQFF.

The CDR3 DNA is TGTGCCAGCAGCTTAACAACAGGGTCCTACCAGGGGTATGGCTACACCTTC. This translates into CASSLTTGSYQGYGYTF. The V and J genes are TRBV11-2 and TRBJ1-2, with a weak D call TRBD1 (6 bases). Germline V gene sequence: CDR1 SGHAT, CDR2 FQNNGV. CDR3 length: 17 residues. V lost 2 bases and J lost 5, with 21 bases in between.

This clone has a single count. This chain uses TRBV14 with TRBJ2-3; 8 bases fit TRBD2. The CDR3 has 16 amino acids. Losses at the gene ends were 2 bases for V and 10 bases for J; bases not matched to a gene: 14. In germline, CDR1 is SGHDN, CDR2 FVKESK. The CDR3 nucleotides read TGTGCCAGCAGCCAACTGGGACTAGAGGGGGTAGGTCCGCAGTATTTT. Translating it yields CASSQLGLEGVGPQYF.

This chain connects TRBV11-3 to TRBJ2-6, with TRBD1 identical over 9 bases. V dropped 9 bases and J dropped 0; count of bases not matched to a gene: 3. CDR3 length: 15 amino acids. Germline lookup yields CDR1 SGHNT and CDR2 YENEEA. CDR3 nucleotides: TGTGCCAGTGACAGGGGGGGCTCTGGGGCCAACGTCCTGACTTTC. Translating gives CASDRGGSGANVLTF.

The rearrangement links TRBV4-1 to TRBJ2-1; 7 positions match TRBD2. The V segment lost 1 base and the J segment 15 bases; nucleotides outside the gene matches: 9. The CDR3 covers 13 residues. The V gene's germline CDR1 is MGHRA and CDR2 YSYEKL. For the CDR3, the DNA is TGCGCCAGCAGCCAAGGGCCGGTGCGGGGGATGTTCTTC. Its translation is CASSQGPVRGMFF.

This chain uses TRBV4-1 with TRBJ1-2; the match to TRBD1 covers 7 bases. CDR1 and CDR2 from the germline V gene are MGHRA and YSYEKL. There are 14 residues in the CDR3. J lost 7 bases, V lost 6 bases, and 11 bases had no gene match. CDR3 residues: CASSRGQVPLGYTF. Written as DNA, the CDR3 is TGCGCCAGCAGTCGCGGACAGGTCCCTCTTGGCTACACCTTC.

V gene TRBV21-1 combines with J gene TRBJ1-5; the table's D call, TRBD1, was not checked against the DNA. TRBV21-1 is tagged as a pseudogene. The CDR3 spans 15 residues. CDR3 bases: TGTGCCAGCAGCACTTCGACAGGGGGCAATCAGCCCCAGCATTTT. Amino acid sequence: CASSTSTGGNQPQHF.

This chain connects TRBV3-1 (or the pseudogene TRBV3-2) to TRBJ2-5; D gene ambiguous. V lost 7 bases and J 2 bases, leaving 17 bases between the germline ends. This CDR3 region has 15 residues. In germline, CDR1 is LGHDT, CDR2 YNNKEL (reference sequence). CDR3 in DNA: TGTGCCAGCACCCCCACCCGAGGCCGACAAGAGACCCAGTACTTC. Its translation: CASTPTRGRQETQYF.

The gene calls are TRBV7-2 and TRBJ1-2; tentative D call: TRBD1 (6 bases). This CDR3 contains 14 residues. Trimming left V 0 bases short and J 8 bases short, with 13 bases between. Germline-derived CDR1 and CDR2 are SGHTA and FQGNSA. As DNA, the CDR3 is TGTGCCAGCAGCTTAGCCGGACAGTTGGGCGGCTACACCTTC. This codes for CASSLAGQLGGYTF.

The sample holds a few counts of this clone. The genes are TRBV19 and TRBJ2-2; TRBD2 matches at 7 bases. The CDR3 is 16 amino acids. V gave up 2 bases and J gave up 0 bases; unmatched junction bases: 3. The germline V gene has CDR1 LNHDA and CDR2 SQIVND (reference sequence). Written as DNA, the CDR3 is TGTGCCAGTAGTATACTGGCGGGAGCGAACACCGGGGAGCTGTTTTTT. Its protein is CASSILAGANTGELFF.

The chain combines TRBV12-3 or TRBV12-4 with TRBJ1-4; possible D gene TRBD1, 5 bases. The CDR3 length is 11 residues. V lost 7 bases and J 11 bases, leaving 11 bases between the germline ends. CDR3 in amino acids: CASTPGGKLFF. The CDR3 bases are TGTGCCAGCACCCCGGGGGGGAAACTGTTTTTT.

The gene calls are TRBV7-2 and TRBJ2-5; 7 bases are shared with TRBD2. V trimming: 5 bases; J trimming: 4 bases; junction bases outside the gene matches: 7. The CDR3 covers 14 residues. In germline, CDR1 is SGHTA, CDR2 FQGNSA. The DNA of the CDR3 is TGTGCCAGCAGCCCGGTTTGGGGGGGAGAGACCCAGTACTTC. This sequence encodes CASSPVWGGETQYF.

V usage is TRBV25-1 and J usage is TRBJ2-5; 9 bases fit TRBD1. The CDR3 is made up of 15 amino acids. V trimming: 6 bases; J trimming: 3 bases; junction bases outside the gene matches: 8. The germline CDR1 and CDR2 sequences are MGHDK and SYGVNS. The CDR3 sequence: CASRDQQGAEETQYF. The DNA for the CDR3 is TGTGCCAGCAGGGACCAACAGGGGGCAGAAGAGACCCAGTACTTC.

By frequency in the sample, this clone is large. This CDR3 is CATEPLGENSYNEQFF. In DNA form, the CDR3 reads TGTGCCACCGAACCTCTCGGGGAAAATTCCTACAATGAGCAGTTCTTC. The J gene is TRBJ2-1, the V gene TRBV2; maybe TRBD2 (5 bases). V dropped 10 bases and J dropped 1 base, with 20 bases sitting between them. The CDR3 has 16 amino acids. Germline V CDR1 and CDR2: SNHLY, FYNNEI.

This clone was seen only once. The chain uses TRBV10-1 and TRBJ1-1; TRBD1 is a possible D gene (6 bases). V lost 0 bases and J 11 bases, leaving 16 bases between the germline ends. Germline CDR1 and CDR2: WNHNN and SYGVQD (reference sequence). This CDR3 spans 14 amino acids. In nucleotides, the CDR3 is TGCGCCAGCAGTGAGTCGATCGGCAGGGGTTTCGCTTTCTTT. Its protein is CASSESIGRGFAFF.

The chain couples TRBV10-2 to TRBJ2-1, with a weak D call TRBD1 (5 bases). CDR3 length equals 13 residues. Trimming cost V 7 bases and J 7 bases, with 14 bases left between them. Germline CDR1 is WSHSY and CDR2 is SAAADI. CDR3 amino acids: CASIPSAGNEQFF. The CDR3 DNA reads as TGCGCCAGCATCCCTTCCGCAGGGAATGAGCAGTTCTTC.

This sequence joins TRBV19 and TRBJ1-6, with a tentative D call TRBD1 (5 bases). From germline, CDR1 is LNHDA and CDR2 SQIVND (reference sequence). This CDR3 has 14 residues. V was cut by 3 bases and J by 9 bases, with 12 bases left in between. CDR3 sequence (DNA): TGTGCCAGTAGTATGGGTCAGGGATTTTCACCCCTCCACTTT. This codes for CASSMGQGFSPLHF.

The chain recombines TRBV6-4 with TRBJ2-1; TRBD2 might be the D (5 bases). CDR3 length: 17 amino acids. Between the trimmed V and J ends, which lost 3 bases and 7 bases, there was a span of 22 bases. Per the germline V gene, CDR1 is MRHNA and CDR2 is SNTAGT. The CDR3 is CASSETAASLKMNEQFF. CDR3 coding DNA: TGTGCCAGCAGTGAAACGGCGGCTAGCTTGAAGATGAATGAGCAGTTCTTC.

This chain links TRBV6-6 with TRBJ2-7; 8 bases align to TRBD2. This CDR3 comprises 16 residues. The germline gives CDR1 MNHNY, CDR2 SVGAGI (reference sequence). J lost 1 base, V lost 7 bases, and 12 bases had no gene match. The CDR3 coding sequence is TGTGCCAGCACCGACCCTGGACTAGCCATTTCCTACGAGCAGTACTTC. As protein: CASTDPGLAISYEQYF.

This chain links TRBV5-1 with TRBJ2-3; D not certain. This CDR3 contains 15 residues. Trimming removed 1 base from V and 6 bases from J, with 15 bases in between. The germline V gene encodes CDR1 SGHRS and CDR2 YFSETQ. The CDR3 is CASSLSGTPPDTQYF. The CDR3 nucleotides are TGCGCCAGCAGCTTGTCGGGTACCCCGCCGGATACGCAGTATTTT.

The rearrangement joins TRBV7-2 to TRBJ1-2, with 7 bases identical to TRBD1. After removal of 5 bases from V and 7 bases from J, the junction contained 13 bases not matched to a gene. The CDR3 sequence is 15 residues long. Germline V lookup: CDR1 SGHTA, CDR2 FQGNSA. The chain's CDR3 is CASSPIFTGDGGYTF. The DNA of the CDR3 is TGTGCCAGCAGCCCTATATTTACAGGGGATGGTGGCTACACCTTC.

The rearrangement uses TRBV5-8 and TRBJ1-1, with D unclear. Germline V lookup: CDR1 SGHTS, CDR2 YDEGEE. The CDR3 consists of 13 residues. Trimming removed 0 bases at V and 1 base at J, with 4 bases between. Written as DNA, the CDR3 is TGTGCCAGCAGCTTGGGGCCGAACACTGAAGCTTTCTTT. Its translation is CASSLGPNTEAFF.

The V call is TRBV6-5, the J call TRBJ2-7, with a tentative D call TRBD2 (5 bases). V shed 5 bases and J shed 7 bases, with 18 bases lying between them. The germline CDR1 and CDR2 sequences are MNHEY and SVGAGI. This CDR3 region has 14 residues. CDR3 sequence reads: CASSIGVEAFEQYF. As DNA, the CDR3 is TGTGCCAGCAGTATCGGGGTCGAGGCGTTTGAGCAGTACTTC.